This TCR beta chain was sequenced during a study of blood T cell repertoires in COVID-19. This CDR3 spans 15 amino acids. Germline values: CDR1 SGHAT, CDR2 FQDESV (reference sequence). V lost 3 bases, J lost 10 bases, and 9 bases stayed unmatched. Study processing details: The authors estimated nucleated cell counts from reference gene primer amplification. Libraries were prepared by immunoSEQ multiplex PCR; TCRdb keeps only in-frame clonotypes and omits some of them. V and J calls and clone size are as listed in that table; D and trimming were resolved from the DNA. The top ten clones hold approximately 1.2% of a sample with about 90,000 clones, about 86% of them seen once.

The source is an elderly man with active or convalescent COVID-19. Sequenced input: peripheral blood. This chain links TRBV11-1 with TRBJ1-4; TRBD1 matches 9 bases. Here the CDR3 reads CASSLTGQGGGKLFF. DNA of the CDR3: TGTGCCAGCAGCTTGACGGGACAGGGAGGGGGAAAACTGTTTTTT.